This TCR beta chain comes out of a study of graft-versus-host responses after intestinal transplantation. Whole-study context: Recipients had multivisceral, liver-intestinal, or isolated intestinal transplants. Recipients were all induced with anti-thymocyte globulin, then given tacrolimus and steroids for about three years.

V gave up 5 bases and J gave up 4 bases, with 14 bases separating them. Per the germline V gene, CDR1 is SGHAT and CDR2 is FQNNGV. The CDR3 consists of 14 residues. Points from the study as a whole: Present in recipient marrow, GvH clones included some that appeared first in ileum or blood. Allograft clonal ratios (graft-versus-host to host-versus-graft) were high in patients who had graft-donor T cell macrochimerism.

Data came from immunoSEQ multiplex PCR; TCRdb stores just in-frame clones and leaves some out. The sample lists more than 95,000 clones; approximately 93% were seen once. With regard to this clone: Its antigen is not identified.

The material was unstimulated CD8+ T cells sorted from spleen or lymph node cells, obtained before intestinal transplant. The genes are TRBV11-2 and TRBJ1-1; no reliable D call. This receptor was taken from a human donor who received an intestinal transplant. CDR3 sequence: CASSLGPTGTEAFF. CDR3 nucleotide sequence: TGTGCCAGCAGCCTCGGGCCCACGGGCACTGAAGCTTTCTTT.